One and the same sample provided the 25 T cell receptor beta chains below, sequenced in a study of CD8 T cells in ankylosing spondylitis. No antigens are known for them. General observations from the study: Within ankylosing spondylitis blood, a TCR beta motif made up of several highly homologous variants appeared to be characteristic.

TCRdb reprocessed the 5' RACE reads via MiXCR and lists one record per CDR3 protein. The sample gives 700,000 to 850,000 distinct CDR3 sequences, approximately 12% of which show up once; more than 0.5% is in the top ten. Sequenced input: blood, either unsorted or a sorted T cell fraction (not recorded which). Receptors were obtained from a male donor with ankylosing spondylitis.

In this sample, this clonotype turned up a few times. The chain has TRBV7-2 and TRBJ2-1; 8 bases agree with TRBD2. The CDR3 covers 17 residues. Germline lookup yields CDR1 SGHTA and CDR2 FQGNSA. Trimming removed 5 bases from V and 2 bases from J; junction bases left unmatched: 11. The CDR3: CASSIRVAGGPYNEQFF. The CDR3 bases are TGTGCCAGCAGCATTCGAGTGGCGGGGGGCCCCTACAATGAGCAGTTCTTC.

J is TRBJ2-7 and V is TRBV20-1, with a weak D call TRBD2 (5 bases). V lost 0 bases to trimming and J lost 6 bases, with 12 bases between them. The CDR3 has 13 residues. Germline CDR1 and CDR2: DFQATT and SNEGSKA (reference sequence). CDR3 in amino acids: CSARDRIRGEQYF. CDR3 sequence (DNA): TGCAGTGCTAGAGATCGAATCCGGGGCGAGCAGTACTTC.

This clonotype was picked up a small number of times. The CDR3 protein is CASSTGQGRSPLHF. The CDR3 bases are TGCGCCAGCAGCACCGGGCAGGGCCGATCACCCCTCCACTTT. The chain employs TRBV4-3 and TRBJ1-6; possibly TRBD1 for D (5 bases). With 5 bases removed from V and 10 bases from J, the gap between germline ends came to 15 bases. Per germline, CDR1 LGHNA and CDR2 YSLEER. The CDR3 runs 14 residues.

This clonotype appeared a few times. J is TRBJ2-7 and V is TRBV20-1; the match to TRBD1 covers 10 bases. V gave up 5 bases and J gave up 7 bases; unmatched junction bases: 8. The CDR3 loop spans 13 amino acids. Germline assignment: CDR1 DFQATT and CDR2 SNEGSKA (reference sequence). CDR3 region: CSARGTGVSEQYF. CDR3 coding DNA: TGCAGTGCTCGCGGGACAGGGGTGTCGGAGCAGTACTTC.

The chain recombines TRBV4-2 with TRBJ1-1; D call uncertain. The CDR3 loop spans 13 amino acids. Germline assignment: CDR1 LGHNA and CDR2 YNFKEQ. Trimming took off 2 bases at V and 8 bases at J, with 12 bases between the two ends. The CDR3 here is CASSQIREAEAFF. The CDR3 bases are TGTGCCAGCAGCCAAATAAGAGAGGCGGAAGCTTTCTTT.

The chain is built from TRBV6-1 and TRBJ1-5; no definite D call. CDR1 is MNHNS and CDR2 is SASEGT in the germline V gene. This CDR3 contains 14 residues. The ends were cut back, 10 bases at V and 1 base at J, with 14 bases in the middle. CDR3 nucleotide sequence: TGTGCCACGTTTAGGCAGGCCAGCAATCAGCCCCAGCATTTT. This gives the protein CATFRQASNQPQHF.

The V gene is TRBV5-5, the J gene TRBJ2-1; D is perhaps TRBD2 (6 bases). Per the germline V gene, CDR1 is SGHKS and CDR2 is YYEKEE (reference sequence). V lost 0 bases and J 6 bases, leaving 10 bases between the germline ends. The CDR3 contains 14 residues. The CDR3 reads CASSLDPGGNEQFF. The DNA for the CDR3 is TGTGCCAGCAGCTTGGATCCCGGGGGCAATGAGCAGTTCTTC.

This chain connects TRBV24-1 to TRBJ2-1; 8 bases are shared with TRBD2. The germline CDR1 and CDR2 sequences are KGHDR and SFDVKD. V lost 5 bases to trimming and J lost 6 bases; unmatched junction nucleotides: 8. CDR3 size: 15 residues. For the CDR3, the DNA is TGTGCCACCAGTGTCCTGTCGGGAGGGGGCAATGAGCAGTTCTTC. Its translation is CATSVLSGGGNEQFF.

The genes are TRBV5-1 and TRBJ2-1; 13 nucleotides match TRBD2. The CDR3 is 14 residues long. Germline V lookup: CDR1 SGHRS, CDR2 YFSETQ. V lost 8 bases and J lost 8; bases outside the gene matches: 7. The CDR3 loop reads CASGTSGGAYEQFF. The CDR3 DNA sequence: TGCGCCAGTGGTACTAGCGGGGGGGCCTATGAGCAGTTCTTC.

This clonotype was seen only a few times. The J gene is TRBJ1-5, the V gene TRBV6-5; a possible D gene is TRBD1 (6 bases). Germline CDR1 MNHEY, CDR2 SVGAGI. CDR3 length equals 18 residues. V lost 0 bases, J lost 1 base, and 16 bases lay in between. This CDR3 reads CASSYSQAGAASNQPQHF. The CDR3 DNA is TGTGCCAGCAGTTACTCTCAGGCGGGGGCGGCAAGCAATCAGCCCCAGCATTTT.

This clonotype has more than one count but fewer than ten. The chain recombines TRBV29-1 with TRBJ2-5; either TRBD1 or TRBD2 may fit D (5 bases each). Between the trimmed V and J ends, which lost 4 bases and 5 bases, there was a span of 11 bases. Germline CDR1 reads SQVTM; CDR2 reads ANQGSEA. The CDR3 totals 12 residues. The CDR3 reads CSVGRWDETQYF. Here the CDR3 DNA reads TGCAGCGTTGGCCGGTGGGACGAGACCCAGTACTTC.

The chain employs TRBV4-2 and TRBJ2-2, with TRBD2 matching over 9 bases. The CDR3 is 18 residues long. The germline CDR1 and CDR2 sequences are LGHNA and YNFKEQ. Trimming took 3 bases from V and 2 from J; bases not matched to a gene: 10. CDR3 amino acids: CASSHRGILAGNTGELFF. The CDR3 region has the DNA TGTGCCAGCAGCCACAGGGGTATCCTAGCGGGAAACACCGGGGAGCTGTTTTTT.

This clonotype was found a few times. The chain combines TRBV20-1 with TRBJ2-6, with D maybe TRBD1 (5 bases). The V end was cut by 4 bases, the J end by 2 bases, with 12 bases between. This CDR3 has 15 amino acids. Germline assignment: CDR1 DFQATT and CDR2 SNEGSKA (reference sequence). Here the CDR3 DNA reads TGCAGTGCTAACCCAGACAGCACTGGGGCCAACGTCCTGACTTTC. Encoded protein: CSANPDSTGANVLTF.

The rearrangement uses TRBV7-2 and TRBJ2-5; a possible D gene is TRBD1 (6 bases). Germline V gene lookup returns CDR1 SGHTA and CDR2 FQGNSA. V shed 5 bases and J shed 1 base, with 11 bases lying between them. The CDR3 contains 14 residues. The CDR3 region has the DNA TGTGCCAGCAGCCCAGGGGTCTTCCAAGAGACCCAGTACTTC. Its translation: CASSPGVFQETQYF.

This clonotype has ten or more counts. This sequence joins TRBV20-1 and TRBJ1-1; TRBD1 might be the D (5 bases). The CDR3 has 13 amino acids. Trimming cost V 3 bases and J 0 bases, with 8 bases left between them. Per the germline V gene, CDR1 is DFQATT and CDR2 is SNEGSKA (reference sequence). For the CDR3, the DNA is TGCAGTGCTAGGGTAGGGGTGAACACTGAAGCTTTCTTT. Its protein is CSARVGVNTEAFF.

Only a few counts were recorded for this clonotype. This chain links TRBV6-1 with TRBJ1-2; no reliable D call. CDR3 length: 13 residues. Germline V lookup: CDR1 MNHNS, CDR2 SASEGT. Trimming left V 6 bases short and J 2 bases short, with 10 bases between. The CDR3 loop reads CASREDGNYGYTF. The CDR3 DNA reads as TGTGCCAGCAGAGAGGACGGGAACTATGGCTACACCTTC.

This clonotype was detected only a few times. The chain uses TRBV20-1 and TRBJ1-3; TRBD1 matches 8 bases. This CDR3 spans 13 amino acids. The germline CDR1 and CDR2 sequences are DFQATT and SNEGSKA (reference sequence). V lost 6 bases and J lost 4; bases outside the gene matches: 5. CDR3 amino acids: CSAIRTGGNTIYF. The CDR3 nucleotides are TGCAGTGCCATCAGGACAGGGGGAAACACCATATATTTT.

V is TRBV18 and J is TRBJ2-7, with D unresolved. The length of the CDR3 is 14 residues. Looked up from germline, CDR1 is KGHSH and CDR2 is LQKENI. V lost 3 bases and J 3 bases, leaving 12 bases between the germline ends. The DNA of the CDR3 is TGTGCCAGCTCACCGGTAGAGCAGGACTACGAGCAGTACTTC. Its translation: CASSPVEQDYEQYF.

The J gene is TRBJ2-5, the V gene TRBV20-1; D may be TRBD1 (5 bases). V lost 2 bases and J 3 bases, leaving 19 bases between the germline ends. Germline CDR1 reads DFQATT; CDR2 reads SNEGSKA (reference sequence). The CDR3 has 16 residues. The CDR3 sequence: CSARPRAARVEETQYF. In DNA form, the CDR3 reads TGCAGTGCTAGACCCCGGGCGGCCAGGGTCGAAGAGACCCAGTACTTC.

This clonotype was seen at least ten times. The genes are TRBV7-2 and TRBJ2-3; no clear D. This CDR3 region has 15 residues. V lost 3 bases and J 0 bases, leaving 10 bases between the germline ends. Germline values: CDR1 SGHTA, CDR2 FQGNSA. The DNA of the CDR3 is TGTGCCAGCAGCTTTCGGGCCGGTAGCACAGATACGCAGTATTTT. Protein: CASSFRAGSTDTQYF.

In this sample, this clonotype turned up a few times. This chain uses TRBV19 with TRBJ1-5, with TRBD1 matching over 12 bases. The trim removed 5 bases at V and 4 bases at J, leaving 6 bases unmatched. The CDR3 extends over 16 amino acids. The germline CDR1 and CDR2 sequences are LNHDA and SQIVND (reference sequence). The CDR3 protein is CASSPRDRGRNQPQHF. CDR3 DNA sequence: TGTGCCAGTAGTCCCCGGGACAGGGGGCGAAATCAGCCCCAGCATTTT. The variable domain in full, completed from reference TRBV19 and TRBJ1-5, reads DGGITQSPKYLFRKEGQNVTLSCEQNLNHDAMYWYRQDPGQGLRLIYYSQIVNDFQKGDIAEGYSVSREKKESFPLTVTSAQKNPTAFYLCASSPRDRGRNQPQHFGDGTRLSIL.

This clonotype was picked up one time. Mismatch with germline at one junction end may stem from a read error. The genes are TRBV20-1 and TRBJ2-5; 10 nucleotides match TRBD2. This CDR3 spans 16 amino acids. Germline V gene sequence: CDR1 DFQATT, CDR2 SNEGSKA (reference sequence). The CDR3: CCARDPSGRVYETQYF. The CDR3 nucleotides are TGCTGTGCTAGAGATCCTAGCGGGAGAGTTTATGAGACCCAGTACTTC.

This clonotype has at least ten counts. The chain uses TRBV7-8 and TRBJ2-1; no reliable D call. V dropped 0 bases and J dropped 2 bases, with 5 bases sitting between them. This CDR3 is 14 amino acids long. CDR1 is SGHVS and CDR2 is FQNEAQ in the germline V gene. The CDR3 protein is CASSLATTYNEQFF. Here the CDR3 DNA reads TGTGCCAGCAGCTTAGCGACAACCTACAATGAGCAGTTCTTC.

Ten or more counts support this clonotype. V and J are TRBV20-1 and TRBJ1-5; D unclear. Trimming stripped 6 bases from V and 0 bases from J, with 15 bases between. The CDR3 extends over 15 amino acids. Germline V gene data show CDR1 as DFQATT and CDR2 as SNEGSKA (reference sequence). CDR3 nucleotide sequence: TGCAGTGCATCGAGAGATCCAGGTAGCAATCAGCCCCAGCATTTT. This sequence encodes CSASRDPGSNQPQHF.

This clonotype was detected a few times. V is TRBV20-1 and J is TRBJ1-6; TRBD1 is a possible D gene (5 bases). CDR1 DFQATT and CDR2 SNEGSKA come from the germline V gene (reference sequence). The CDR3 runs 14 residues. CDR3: CAGVPAGSNSPLHF. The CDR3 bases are TGCGCTGGGGTTCCGGCAGGGAGTAATTCACCCCTCCACTTT.